Each of the 8 T cell receptor beta chains below was sequenced from the same sample in a study of pediatric ulcerative colitis. Rectal tissue came from one to two pinch biopsies taken at colonoscopy. The data were produced by immunoSEQ multiplex PCR, yet TCRdb's version contains in-frame clones alone and is incomplete. In the table there are some 25,000 clones, over 55% of which are singletons. The sample was gut tissue. Receptors were obtained from a boy between 5 and 17 years old with severe ulcerative colitis.

The CDR3, as DNA: TGTGCCAGTAGTGTTTTGGTAGGGGGGAACACCGGGGAGCTGTTTTTT. Amino acids: CASSVLVGGNTGELFF. The chain is built from TRBV19 and TRBJ2-2, with D possibly matching TRBD1 (6 bases). Germline CDR1 LNHDA, CDR2 SQIVND (reference sequence). This CDR3 has 16 amino acids. Deletions cut 5 bases from V and 1 base from J, with 14 bases between.

This sequence joins TRBV29-1 and TRBJ1-1; 8 bases line up with TRBD1. Germline loops: CDR1 SQVTM, CDR2 ANQGSEA. The CDR3 runs 14 residues. V gave up 7 bases and J gave up 1 base; unmatched junction bases: 8. For the CDR3, the DNA is TGCAGCGCATCGGGACAGGCGGGGAACACTGAAGCTTTCTTT. Residues: CSASGQAGNTEAFF.

This clone was found a few times. The chain is built from TRBV6-6 and TRBJ1-1; D is undetermined. The CDR3 spans 11 residues. Trimming shortened V by 8 bases and J by 0 bases, and 4 bases separated the two germline ends. Germline CDR1 is MNHNY and CDR2 is SVGAGI (reference sequence). The CDR3 sequence: CASGVNTEAFF. The DNA for the CDR3 is TGTGCCAGCGGCGTGAACACTGAAGCTTTCTTT.

The rearrangement joins TRBV15 to TRBJ2-3; maybe TRBD1 (7 bases). This CDR3 is built from 15 residues. V lost 7 bases and J 0 bases, leaving 14 bases between the germline ends. The germline V gene has CDR1 LNHNV and CDR2 YYDKDF (reference sequence). CDR3 region: CATKPRGASTDTQYF. For the CDR3, the DNA is TGTGCCACCAAACCCAGGGGGGCTAGCACAGATACGCAGTATTTT.

This clone was seen only once. The chain couples TRBV5-1 to TRBJ2-3, with D uncertain. In germline, CDR1 is SGHRS, CDR2 YFSETQ. V was cut by 0 bases and J by 1 base, with 3 bases left in between. CDR3 length: 13 residues. In DNA, the CDR3 is TGCGCCAGCAGCTTGGAGGGCACAGATACGCAGTATTTT. The encoded protein is CASSLEGTDTQYF.

In nucleotides, the CDR3 is TGTGCCAGCAGCTTGGGACTAGCACTATCCTACGAGCAGTACTTC. Translating it yields CASSLGLALSYEQYF. This sequence joins TRBV11-2 and TRBJ2-7; 9 bases match TRBD2. From germline, CDR1 is SGHAT and CDR2 FQNNGV. The CDR3 runs 15 residues. V gave up 3 bases and J gave up 1 base; unmatched junction bases: 4. Filled out from reference TRBV11-2 and TRBJ2-7, the complete variable domain reads EAGVAQSPRYKIIEKRQSVAFWCNPISGHATLYWYQQILGQGPKLLIQFQNNGVVDDSQLPKDRFSAERLKGVDSTLKIQPAKLEDSAVYLCASSLGLALSYEQYFGPGTRLTVT.

J is TRBJ2-7 and V is TRBV7-2, with D perhaps matching TRBD1 (5 bases). Germline V gives CDR1 SGHTA, CDR2 FQGNSA. The CDR3 has 13 amino acids. V was shortened by 5 bases and J by 6 bases, with 14 bases between the two germline ends. Written as DNA, the CDR3 is TGTGCCAGCAGCCAAAATTCAGGGTCCGAGCAGTACTTC. This translates into CASSQNSGSEQYF. The variable domain in full, completed from reference TRBV7-2 and TRBJ2-7, reads GAGVSQSPSNKVTEKGKDVELRCDPISGHTALYWYRQSLGQGLEFLIYFQGNSAPDKSGLPSDRFSAERTGGSVSTLTIQRTQQEDSAVYLCASSQNSGSEQYFGPGTRLTVT.

The chain couples TRBV7-2 to TRBJ1-5, with TRBD1 matching over 7 bases. Germline-derived CDR1 and CDR2 are SGHTA and FQGNSA. V lost 1 base and J lost 4; bases outside the gene matches: 16. This CDR3 is 19 amino acids long. The CDR3 DNA reads as TGTGCCAGCAGCTTAGGCCACACAGGGGAGTCCTCCCTAAATCAGCCCCAGCATTTT. Protein product: CASSLGHTGESSLNQPQHF.